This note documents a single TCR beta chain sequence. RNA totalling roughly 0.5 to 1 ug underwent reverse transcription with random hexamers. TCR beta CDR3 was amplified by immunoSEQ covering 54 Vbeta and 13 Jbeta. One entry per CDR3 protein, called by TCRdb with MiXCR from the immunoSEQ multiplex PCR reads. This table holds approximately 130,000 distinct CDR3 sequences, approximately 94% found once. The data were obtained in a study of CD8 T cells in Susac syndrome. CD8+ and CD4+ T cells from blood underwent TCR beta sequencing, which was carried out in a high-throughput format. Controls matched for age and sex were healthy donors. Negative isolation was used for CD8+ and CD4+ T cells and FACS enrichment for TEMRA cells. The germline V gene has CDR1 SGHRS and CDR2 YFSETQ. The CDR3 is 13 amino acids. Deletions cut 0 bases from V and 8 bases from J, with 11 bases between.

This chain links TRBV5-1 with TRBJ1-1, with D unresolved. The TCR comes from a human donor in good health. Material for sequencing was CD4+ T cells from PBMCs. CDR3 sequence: CASSLALAREAFF. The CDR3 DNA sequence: TGCGCCAGCAGCTTGGCCCTCGCCAGGGAAGCTTTCTTT. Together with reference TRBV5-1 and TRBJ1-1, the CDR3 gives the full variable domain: KAGVTQTPRYLIKTRGQQVTLSCSPISGHRSVSWYQQTPGQGLQFLFEYFSETQRNKGNFPGRFSGRQFSNSRSEMNVSTLELGDSALYLCASSLALAREAFFGQGTRLTVV.